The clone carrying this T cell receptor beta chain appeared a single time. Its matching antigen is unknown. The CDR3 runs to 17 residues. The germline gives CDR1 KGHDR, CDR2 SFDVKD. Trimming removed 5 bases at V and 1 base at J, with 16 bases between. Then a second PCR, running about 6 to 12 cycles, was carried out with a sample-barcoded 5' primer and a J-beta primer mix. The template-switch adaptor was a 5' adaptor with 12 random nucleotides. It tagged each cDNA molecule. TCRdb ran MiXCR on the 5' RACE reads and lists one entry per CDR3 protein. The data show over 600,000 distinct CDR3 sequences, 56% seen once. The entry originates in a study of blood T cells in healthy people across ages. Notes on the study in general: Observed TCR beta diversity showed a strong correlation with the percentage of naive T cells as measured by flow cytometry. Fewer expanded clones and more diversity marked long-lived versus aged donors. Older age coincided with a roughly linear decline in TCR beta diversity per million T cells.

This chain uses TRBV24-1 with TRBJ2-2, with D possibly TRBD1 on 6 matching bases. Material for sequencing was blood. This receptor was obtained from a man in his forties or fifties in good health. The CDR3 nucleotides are TGTGCCACCAGTGCCGTGACAGGTAGAGGGAACACCGGGGAGCTGTTTTTT. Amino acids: CATSAVTGRGNTGELFF.